Listed below are T cell receptor beta chains from one sample, sequenced in a study of cytomegalovirus exposure and HLA in healthy donors. The data were produced by immunoSEQ multiplex PCR, yet TCRdb's version contains in-frame clones alone and is incomplete. The data show some 140,000 clones, with about 85% seen just once and 3% to 4% held by the top ten. The sequencing input was PBMCs. These TCRs come from a female donor in good health and CMV-seronegative. CDR3s include the opening cysteine and the closing phenylalanine or tryptophan. A D gene is named only where the DNA matches it firmly. Clone size, where shown, is once, few, many, or a class for clones that have expanded.

v_call,j_call,clone_size,d_call,cdr3_aa,cdr3_nt
TRBV5-1,TRBJ2-5,NA,TRBD2,CASSFGTSGRQTQYF,TGCGCCAGCAGCTTCGGGACTAGCGGCCGACAGACCCAGTACTTC
TRBV4-1,TRBJ2-7,NA,NA,CASSSTRAPIYEQYF,TGCGCCAGCAGCTCGACGAGGGCACCAATCTACGAGCAGTACTTC
TRBV7-2,TRBJ1-2,once,TRBD1,CASSLFTGTGINYGYTF,TGTGCCAGCAGCTTATTTACCGGGACAGGTATTAACTATGGCTACACCTTC
TRBV19,TRBJ2-1,NA,TRBD2,CASSTLAVEQFF,TGTGCCAGTAGTACCCTAGCGGTTGAGCAGTTCTTC
TRBV5-1,TRBJ2-7,NA,TRBD1,CASSAGQALPYEQYF,TGCGCCAGCAGCGCGGGACAGGCCCTACCCTACGAGCAGTACTTC
TRBV19,TRBJ2-1,NA,TRBD2,CASSISGRLAGVRFF,TGTGCCAGTAGTATCTCCGGGCGCCTAGCGGGAGTTCGGTTCTTC
TRBV28,TRBJ2-7,NA,NA,CATSKSGSQWEQYF,TGTGCCACCAGTAAGTCGGGGTCTCAATGGGAGCAGTACTTC
TRBV4-1,TRBJ2-3,NA,NA,CASSQVDKSTDTQYF,TGCGCCAGCAGCCAAGTAGACAAATCCACAGATACGCAGTATTTT
TRBV7-9,TRBJ1-4,NA,NA,CASSLLPDEKLFF,TGTGCCAGCAGCTTACTCCCAGATGAAAAACTGTTTTTT
TRBV9,TRBJ2-3,NA,NA,CASSIAGLQDTQYF,TGTGCCAGCAGCATCGCCGGACTTCAGGATACGCAGTATTTT
TRBV7-2,TRBJ1-1,NA,NA,CASSPRVNTEAFF,TGTGCCAGCAGTCCCAGGGTGAACACTGAAGCTTTCTTT
TRBV6-5,TRBJ2-6,NA,NA,CASSYRGSGANVLTF,TGTGCCAGCAGTTATCGGGGCTCTGGGGCCAACGTCCTGACTTTC
TRBV5-6,TRBJ1-2,NA,NA,CASSLNRYGHTF,TGTGCCAGCAGCTTGAACCGATATGGCCACACCTTC
TRBV7-9,TRBJ2-3,once,TRBD2,CASSFSGGATDTQYF,TGTGCCAGCAGCTTTAGCGGGGGGGCCACAGATACGCAGTATTTT
TRBV14,TRBJ2-7,once,TRBD1,CASSQDTGQGAEQYF,TGTGCCAGCAGCCAAGATACAGGACAGGGGGCCGAGCAGTACTTC
TRBV7-2,TRBJ1-2,NA,TRBD1,CASSPRTGYNYGYTF,TGTGCCAGCAGCCCTCGGACAGGATACAACTATGGCTACACCTTC
TRBV19,TRBJ2-2,NA,TRBD1,CASTWTGNTGELFF,TGTGCCAGTACTTGGACAGGGAACACCGGGGAGCTGTTTTTT
TRBV6-6,TRBJ2-4,NA,TRBD1,CASSRGQGGIQYF,TGTGCCAGCAGTCGCGGACAGGGGGGTATTCAGTACTTC
TRBV5-4,TRBJ2-2,NA,NA,CASSSSRASGELFF,TGTGCCAGCAGCTCCTCGAGGGCCTCCGGGGAGCTGTTTTTT
TRBV6-5,TRBJ2-5,many,TRBD1,CASKKLTQGQETQYF,TGTGCCAGCAAGAAACTGACACAGGGGCAAGAGACCCAGTACTTC
TRBV7-8,TRBJ1-5,NA,NA,CASSFVADNQPQHF,TGTGCCAGCAGCTTCGTGGCGGATAATCAGCCCCAGCATTTT
TRBV30,TRBJ2-7,NA,NA,CAWSVSASYEQYF,TGTGCCTGGAGTGTAAGCGCTAGCTACGAGCAGTACTTC
TRBV5-1,TRBJ1-4,NA,TRBD1,CASTTGGEKLFF,TGCGCCAGCACGACAGGGGGGGAAAAACTGTTTTTT
TRBV5-1,TRBJ1-1,NA,NA,CASTDVTMNTEAFF,TGCGCCAGCACCGATGTGACAATGAACACTGAAGCTTTCTTT
TRBV5-4,TRBJ2-5,NA,NA,CASSLYPRFQETQYF,TGTGCCAGCAGCTTGTATCCGAGATTTCAAGAGACCCAGTACTTC
TRBV7-6,TRBJ2-5,NA,TRBD2,CASSLLAGGTGETQYF,TGTGCCAGCAGCTTACTAGCGGGGGGGACGGGGGAGACCCAGTACTTC
TRBV6-1,TRBJ2-3,NA,TRBD2,CASSGGAPDTQYF,TGTGCTAGTAGCGGGGGGGCCCCAGATACGCAGTATTTT
TRBV4-3,TRBJ1-1,NA,NA,CASSQETDNTEAFF,TGCGCCAGCAGCCAAGAGACAGATAACACTGAAGCTTTCTTT
TRBV7-2,TRBJ2-1,NA,NA,CASSLGSGSLSNEQFF,TGTGCCAGCAGCTTAGGTTCGGGGTCGCTCTCCAATGAGCAGTTCTTC
TRBV30,TRBJ2-1,NA,TRBD2,CAWSVLGTSGISYNEQFF,TGTGCCTGGAGTGTACTCGGGACTAGCGGTATTTCCTACAATGAGCAGTTCTTC
TRBV7-2,TRBJ2-3,NA,NA,CASSFGSSNTQYF,TGTGCCAGCAGCTTCGGTAGTAGCAATACGCAGTATTTT
TRBV6-6,TRBJ1-5,NA,NA,CASNHRVSNQPQHF,TGTGCCAGCAACCACCGGGTCTCCAATCAGCCCCAGCATTTT
TRBV4-3,TRBJ2-6,NA,TRBD2,CASSQDKGGAGANVLTF,TGCGCCAGCAGCCAAGATAAGGGAGGGGCTGGGGCCAACGTCCTGACTTTC
TRBV9,TRBJ1-1,NA,NA,CASRVGIGVNTEAFF,TGTGCCAGCAGGGTCGGTATAGGGGTGAACACTGAAGCTTTCTTT
TRBV19,TRBJ2-2,once,TRBD1,CASSRTGGEPGELFF,TGTGCCAGTAGCCGGACAGGGGGCGAACCCGGGGAGCTGTTTTTT
TRBV19,TRBJ1-4,NA,NA,CASRGAAATNEKLFF,TGTGCTAGTAGAGGGGCCGCTGCAACTAATGAAAAACTGTTTTTT
TRBV27,TRBJ2-7,once,TRBD1,CASSFSTTGRGQYF,TGTGCCAGCAGTTTCTCCACGACAGGGCGAGGGCAGTACTTC
TRBV13,TRBJ1-1,NA,NA,CASSITRGTEAFF,TGTGCCAGCAGCATAACTAGGGGGACTGAAGCTTTCTTT
TRBV9,TRBJ2-7,NA,NA,CASSATLRGGEQYF,TGTGCCAGCAGCGCCACCTTACGGGGAGGCGAGCAGTACTTC
TRBV7-2,TRBJ1-2,few,NA,CASSPFPGQGYGYTF,TGTGCCAGCAGTCCCTTCCCGGGACAAGGGTATGGCTACACCTTC
TRBV12-5,TRBJ2-2,NA,TRBD2,CASGLLPMLAAHTGELFF,TGTGCTAGTGGTTTGCTGCCAATGCTAGCGGCCCACACCGGGGAGCTGTTTTTT